This entry lists 8 T cell receptor beta chains sequenced from one sample in a study of early T cells in non-severe SARS-CoV-2 infection. MiXCR was run by TCRdb on the 5' RACE reads, yielding one entry per CDR3 protein. There are some 80,000 distinct CDR3 sequences in the sample; about 5% occur only once, and around 7.5% lies in the top ten. The specimen was whole blood, collected at baseline. Source of these receptors: an adult who was a healthcare worker with PCR-confirmed SARS-CoV-2 infection or an uninfected control (not recorded which).

Ten or more counts support this clonotype. As DNA, the CDR3 is TGCAGCGTTGAAGAGGGGCTGAGCACAGATACGCAGTATTTT. It specifies CSVEEGLSTDTQYF. This sequence joins TRBV29-1 and TRBJ2-3; the D gene is possibly TRBD1 (5 bases). The CDR3 totals 14 residues. Germline CDR1 SQVTM, CDR2 ANQGSEA. V was pared by 0 bases and J by 0 bases, with 7 bases between.

This clonotype has only a few counts. The rearrangement links TRBV20-1 to TRBJ2-3; perhaps TRBD1 as D (6 bases). V lost 1 base and J 4 bases, leaving 6 bases between the germline ends. The CDR3 is 12 amino acids. In germline, CDR1 is DFQATT, CDR2 SNEGSKA (reference sequence). Here the CDR3 reads CSARGGPDTQYF. The CDR3 bases are TGCAGTGCTAGAGGGGGGCCAGATACGCAGTATTTT.

This chain links TRBV5-1 with TRBJ1-5; D gene unclear. Germline V gene sequence: CDR1 SGHRS, CDR2 YFSETQ. This CDR3 region has 13 residues. V was cut by 0 bases and J by 7 bases, with 8 bases left in between. In DNA, the CDR3 is TGCGCCAGCAGCTTGGCCAAGGGCCAGCCCCAGCATTTT. It translates to CASSLAKGQPQHF. Supplemented by reference TRBV5-1 and TRBJ1-5, the full variable domain reads KAGVTQTPRYLIKTRGQQVTLSCSPISGHRSVSWYQQTPGQGLQFLFEYFSETQRNKGNFPGRFSGRQFSNSRSEMNVSTLELGDSALYLCASSLAKGQPQHFGDGTRLSIL.

In this sample, this clonotype turned up many times. J is TRBJ2-1 and V is TRBV10-2, with 8 bases matching TRBD2. This CDR3 has 16 residues. The germline V gene encodes CDR1 WSHSY and CDR2 SAAADI. V lost 2 bases, J lost 0 bases, and 3 bases stayed unmatched. The CDR3 loop is CASSEREGRSYNEQFF. Written as DNA, the CDR3 is TGCGCCAGCAGTGAGCGGGAGGGTCGCTCCTACAATGAGCAGTTCTTC.

This clonotype was counted ten times or more. The chain joins TRBV18 to TRBJ2-7, with D maybe TRBD2 (5 bases). Trimming left V 3 bases short and J 7 bases short, with 19 bases between. This CDR3 contains 15 residues. Germline V gives CDR1 KGHSH, CDR2 LQKENI. The CDR3 loop is CASSPPGSLPGEQYF. The DNA of the CDR3 is TGTGCCAGCTCACCTCCGGGGAGCCTACCCGGGGAGCAGTACTTC. The entire variable domain, with the rest obtained from reference TRBV18 and TRBJ2-7, is as follows: NAGVMQNPRHLVRRRGQEARLRCSPMKGHSHVYWYRQLPEEGLKFMVYLQKENIIDESGMPKERFSAEFPKEGPSILRIQQVVRGDSAAYFCASSPPGSLPGEQYFGPGTRLTVT.

This clonotype came up many times. The CDR3 DNA follows: TGTGCCAGCAGCTTAGACGTACTCGCTGAAAAACTGTTTTTT. The encoded protein is CASSLDVLAEKLFF. The J gene is TRBJ1-4, the V gene TRBV7-9; no clear D. Germline CDR1 and CDR2: SEHNR and FQNEAQ (reference sequence). There are 14 residues in the CDR3. V was cut by 1 base and J by 7 bases, with 10 bases left in between.

This clonotype was seen at least ten times. V gene TRBV27 combines with J gene TRBJ2-5, with D maybe TRBD2 (5 bases). Trimming took off 7 bases at V and 3 bases at J, with 9 bases between the two ends. The V gene's germline CDR1 is MNHEY and CDR2 SMNVEV (reference sequence). CDR3 size: 12 residues. The CDR3 DNA is TGTGCCAGCATGTCGAGGGAAGAGACCCAGTACTTC. Its protein product is CASMSREETQYF.

The chain employs TRBV7-6 and TRBJ2-5; maybe TRBD2 (5 bases). Per germline, CDR1 SGHVS and CDR2 FNYEAQ. This CDR3 has 15 residues. With 4 bases removed from V and 4 bases from J, the gap between germline ends came to 16 bases. CDR3 DNA: TGTGCCAGCAGCTCCCCCCTAGCCGGCAGAGAGACCCAGTACTTC. Translating it yields CASSSPLAGRETQYF.